The 31 T cell receptor beta chains in this list originate from one sample, sequenced in a study of breast tumors, draining lymph nodes, adjacent tissues. TCRdb recomputed calls from the multiplex PCR reads with MiXCR, one row per CDR3 protein. Altogether 65,000 to 80,000 distinct CDR3 sequences are present, approximately 19% being singletons, with the ten largest covering 2% to 3%. Breast cancer patients provided tissue from their axillary draining lymph nodes. The sequenced sample was axillary lymph node tissue. The receptors were sampled from a female donor with breast cancer. Some clones in this sample may be carry-over from other donors' samples.

This clonotype was detected only once. A read error may explain this, as a much larger clone is one base away. V usage is TRBV2 and J usage is TRBJ1-5, with 8 bases that match TRBD1. Per germline, CDR1 SNHLY and CDR2 FYNNEI. The CDR3 is 14 amino acids. CDR3 bases: TGTGCCACAGGGGGCTGGGATAGCAGTCAGCCCCAGCATTTT. Its translation: CATGGWDSSQPQHF. Full variable domain (missing parts from reference TRBV2 and TRBJ1-5): EPEVTQTPSHQVTQMGQEVILRCVPISNHLYFYWYRQILGQKVEFLVSFYNNEISEKSEIFDDQFSVERPDGSNFTLKIRSTKLEDSAMYFCATGGWDSSQPQHFGDGTRLSIL.

The V and J genes are TRBV3-1 and TRBJ2-2; maybe TRBD2 (7 bases). The CDR3 sequence is 15 residues long. V was clipped by 6 bases and J by 5 bases, with 16 bases between them. Germline V gives CDR1 LGHDT, CDR2 YNNKEL (reference sequence). Here the CDR3 reads CASRKREGGTGELFF. Here the CDR3 DNA reads TGTGCCAGCAGGAAAAGAGAGGGGGGGACCGGGGAGCTGTTTTTT.

This clonotype was observed many times. This chain joins TRBV6-1 and TRBJ2-6; no clear D. The V end lost 7 bases, the J end lost 0 bases, and 7 bases lay between the germline ends. The CDR3 length is 14 residues. Looked up from germline, CDR1 is MNHNS and CDR2 is SASEGT. The CDR3 loop is CASKALSGANVLTF. CDR3 DNA sequence: TGTGCCAGCAAGGCCCTCTCTGGGGCCAACGTCCTGACTTTC.

Worth noting for this clonotype: A read error may account for a junction end that differs from germline. The rearrangement joins TRBV20-1 to TRBJ2-2; D is perhaps TRBD1 (5 bases). There are 15 residues in the CDR3. Per the germline V gene, CDR1 is DFQATT and CDR2 is SNEGSKA (reference sequence). CDR3 protein: CSAGEDAGPTGELFF. For the CDR3, the DNA is TGCAGTGCTGGAGAGGATGCAGGGCCTACCGGGGAGCTGTTTTTT.

This clonotype was seen repeatedly, ten times or more. CDR3 in amino acids: CATSEVTDTQYF. The DNA for the CDR3 is TGTGCCACCAGTGAGGTCACAGATACGCAGTATTTT. This chain links TRBV24-1 with TRBJ2-3; unclear D gene. The V end was cut by 4 bases, the J end by 2 bases, with 3 bases between. The CDR3 is 12 amino acids. Germline values: CDR1 KGHDR, CDR2 SFDVKD.

Only a few counts were recorded for this clonotype. The chain carries TRBV4-2 and TRBJ2-3, with a weak D call TRBD2 (6 bases). The germline V and J ends were trimmed by 1 base and 1 base, with 12 bases remaining between them. CDR1 LGHNA and CDR2 YNFKEQ come from the germline V gene. The CDR3 extends over 16 amino acids. The CDR3 sequence is CASSQGGRDRTDTQYF. CDR3 DNA: TGTGCCAGCAGCCAAGGTGGGCGGGACCGCACAGATACGCAGTATTTT.

The chain joins TRBV27 to TRBJ1-2; TRBD1 might be the D (6 bases). The V end lost 6 bases, the J end lost 3 bases, and 17 bases lay between the germline ends. The CDR3 sequence is 15 residues long. Germline V gives CDR1 MNHEY, CDR2 SMNVEV (reference sequence). CDR3 in amino acids: CASRSLAAGDYGYTF. DNA for the CDR3: TGTGCCAGCAGGAGTCTCGCCGCAGGGGACTATGGCTACACCTTC.

With respect to this clonotype: A much bigger clone sits one base away, suggesting this may be a read error. The chain combines TRBV6-2 or TRBV6-3 with TRBJ1-2; a possible D gene is TRBD1 (5 bases). The CDR3 is 13 amino acids. CDR1 is MNHEY, CDR2 SVGEGT, per germline. CDR3 bases: TGTGCCAGCAGTTACTCTACAGGCTATGACTACACCTTC. Protein: CASSYSTGYDYTF.

The sample holds many counts of this clonotype. This chain links TRBV25-1 with TRBJ1-4; a weak D match, TRBD1 (5 bases). V gave up 2 bases and J gave up 7 bases, with 14 bases separating them. Germline CDR1 MGHDK, CDR2 SYGVNS. This CDR3 has 15 amino acids. The CDR3, as DNA: TGTGCCAGCAGTGAAGGCTGGGGGGAGAGTGAAAAACTGTTTTTT. Protein product: CASSEGWGESEKLFF.

The table lists this clonotype with a count of one. In nucleotides, the CDR3 is TGCAGTGCCAGCAGCCCGCCGGGACAGCAAGAGACCCAGTACTTC. Its protein is CSASSPPGQQETQYF. J is TRBJ2-5 and V is TRBV20-1; 7 bases match TRBD1. After removal of 6 bases from V and 2 bases from J, the junction contained 12 bases not matched to a gene. CDR1 and CDR2 from the germline V gene are DFQATT and SNEGSKA (reference sequence). The CDR3 has 15 residues.

On this clonotype itself: This may be a read error: a much more frequent sequence differs by one nucleotide. This chain joins TRBV6-2 or TRBV6-3 and TRBJ2-7; TRBD2 matches at 7 bases. This CDR3 has 13 residues. Unmatched junction bases numbered 9, after V lost 7 bases and J lost 6 bases. Germline loops: CDR1 MNHEY, CDR2 SVGEGT. The CDR3 loop is CASTDWGGCEQYF. CDR3 coding DNA: TGTGCCAGCACTGATTGGGGGGGATGCGAGCAGTACTTC.

Points on this clonotype: Since a much larger clone is just one base distant, this may be a read error. The chain uses TRBV7-2 and TRBJ2-7; 11 bases map to TRBD2. This CDR3 region has 14 residues. Germline V gene sequence: CDR1 SGHTA, CDR2 FQGNSA. The CDR3 region has the DNA TGTGCCAACAGCTTAGACGGACTAGCGGGCGAGCAGTACTTC. This sequence encodes CANSLDGLAGEQYF.

At least ten counts were recorded for this clonotype. The rearrangement links TRBV20-1 to TRBJ2-2; D might be TRBD1 or TRBD2, each matching 6 bases. The germline V and J ends were trimmed by 3 bases and 0 bases, with 14 bases remaining between them. CDR3 length: 16 amino acids. Germline CDR1 is DFQATT and CDR2 is SNEGSKA (reference sequence). The CDR3 spells CSASWGAPSNTGELFF. The CDR3 DNA sequence: TGCAGTGCTAGCTGGGGGGCTCCCTCGAACACCGGGGAGCTGTTTTTT.

Remarks on this clonotype: Given a much more abundant clone one base away, this may be a read error. J is TRBJ2-5 and V is TRBV11-1; tentative D call: TRBD1 (5 bases). This CDR3 is built from 13 residues. From germline, CDR1 is SGHAT and CDR2 FQDESV (reference sequence). The CDR3 protein is CACSSGNWETQYF. The CDR3 bases are TGTGCCTGCAGCTCAGGGAATTGGGAGACCCAGTACTTC.

To note about this clonotype: A much larger clone is a single base away; this may be a read error. The gene calls are TRBV6-1 and TRBJ2-3, with D possibly matching TRBD1 (6 bases). The J call is in doubt because the DNA end fits TRBJ1-5 better. The CDR3 sequence is 14 residues long. Germline V CDR1 and CDR2: MNHNS, SASEGT. CDR3 bases: TGTGCCAGCAGCCCCGGGGGCGGCACAGATACGCAGCATTTT. This sequence encodes CASSPGGGTDTQHF.

This clonotype turned up a few times. A much larger clone is a single base away; this may be a read error. The CDR3 region is CASRWTSGSYEQYF. The CDR3, as DNA: TGTGCCAGCAGGTGGACTAGCGGGAGTTACGAGCAGTACTTC. V is TRBV27 and J is TRBJ2-7; 13 bases are a match to TRBD2. CDR3 length: 14 amino acids. In germline, CDR1 is MNHEY, CDR2 SMNVEV (reference sequence). V gave up 6 bases and J gave up 4 bases; unmatched junction bases: 3.

There are many counts of this clonotype. The chain combines TRBV5-1 with TRBJ1-2, with no clear D. The germline V gene has CDR1 SGHRS and CDR2 YFSETQ. This CDR3 is 14 amino acids long. Trimming cost V 2 bases and J 2 bases, with 10 bases left between them. The DNA for the CDR3 is TGCGCCAGCAGCTTTGTTCAAGGGAACTATGGCTACACCTTC. Translation: CASSFVQGNYGYTF. The full variable domain, completed using reference TRBV5-1 and TRBJ1-2, is KAGVTQTPRYLIKTRGQQVTLSCSPISGHRSVSWYQQTPGQGLQFLFEYFSETQRNKGNFPGRFSGRQFSNSRSEMNVSTLELGDSALYLCASSFVQGNYGYTFGSGTRLTVV.

In regard to this clonotype: This may come from a read error, since a much larger clone is one base off. V usage is TRBV6-5 and J usage is TRBJ1-6, with D unclear. Trimming cost V 0 bases and J 13 bases, with 13 bases left between them. Germline loops: CDR1 MNHEY, CDR2 SVGAGI. The CDR3 is 14 amino acids. CDR3 DNA sequence: TGTGCCAGCAGTTACTCTCCCCTAAATCTTCCCCTCCACTTT. This encodes CASSYSPLNLPLHF.

Regarding this clonotype: A clone one base away is much larger, so this may be a read error. The chain joins TRBV14 to TRBJ1-2, with TRBD1 matching 8 bases. The CDR3 sequence is 16 residues long. Germline V lookup: CDR1 SGHDN, CDR2 FVKESK. The CDR3 loop reads CASSQGGGQANYGYAF. In DNA form, the CDR3 reads TGTGCCAGCAGCCAAGGTGGGGGACAGGCTAACTATGGCTACGCCTTC.

The V and J genes are TRBV27 and TRBJ1-2, with D possibly TRBD1 on 5 matching bases. This CDR3 comprises 14 residues. Germline assignment: CDR1 MNHEY and CDR2 SMNVEV (reference sequence). The V end lost 1 base, the J end lost 8 bases, and 14 bases lay between the germline ends. CDR3 sequence (DNA): TGTGCCAGCAGTTTATTTTGGGGGGGTGAGGGCTACACCTTC. This codes for CASSLFWGGEGYTF.

The gene calls are TRBV27 and TRBJ2-6, with D perhaps given as TRBD1 or TRBD2 (5 bases each). Trimming pared 2 bases from V and 1 base from J, leaving 9 bases between. The CDR3 totals 16 residues. The V gene's germline CDR1 is MNHEY and CDR2 SMNVEV (reference sequence). DNA for the CDR3: TGTGCCAGCAGTTTAATTGGGGGTTCTGGGGCCAACGTCCTGACTTTC. It codes for CASSLIGGSGANVLTF.

DNA for the CDR3: TGTGCCAGCACGGGAGGAGACAGAGTTACCTACGAGCAGTACTTC. Protein sequence: CASTGGDRVTYEQYF. V and J are TRBV28 and TRBJ2-7; 7 bases match TRBD2. Germline V lookup: CDR1 MDHEN, CDR2 SYDVKM. The CDR3 loop spans 15 amino acids. V dropped 7 bases and J dropped 2; count of bases not matched to a gene: 11.

This clonotype was seen repeatedly, ten times or more. V gene TRBV12-3 or TRBV12-4 combines with J gene TRBJ2-1, with 8 bases identical to TRBD1. The CDR3 length is 13 residues. The V segment lost 5 bases and the J segment 10 bases; nucleotides outside the gene matches: 7. CDR3 region: CASSPSGTGEQFF. The DNA for the CDR3 is TGTGCCAGCAGTCCGTCAGGGACAGGCGAGCAGTTCTTC.

This clonotype appeared many times. The chain links TRBV7-3 to TRBJ2-2; possible D gene TRBD2, 6 bases. CDR3 length: 15 amino acids. Germline-derived CDR1 and CDR2 are SGHTA and FQGTGA. The V end lost 5 bases, the J end lost 3 bases, and 13 bases lay between the germline ends. The CDR3 reads CASSIGPGDTGELFF. The CDR3, as DNA: TGTGCCAGCAGCATCGGGCCGGGGGACACCGGGGAGCTGTTTTTT.

The V call is TRBV28, the J call TRBJ1-2, with a weak D call TRBD1 (5 bases). This CDR3 comprises 16 residues. V was shortened by 4 bases and J by 0 bases, with 15 bases between the two germline ends. CDR1 and CDR2 (germline): MDHEN, SYDVKM. The CDR3 DNA reads as TGTGCCAGCAGTTCAATCGCAGGGAAAGCTAACTATGGCTACACCTTC. This gives the protein CASSSIAGKANYGYTF.

As for this clonotype: Since a much larger clone is just one base distant, this may be a read error. A read error is likely, as this CDR3 ends without the conserved phenylalanine or tryptophan. This chain uses TRBV5-6 with TRBJ2-1; 8 nucleotides agree with TRBD1. Trimming removed 1 base from V and 11 bases from J; junction bases left unmatched: 8. CDR1 and CDR2 (germline): SGHDT, YYEEEE. The CDR3 loop spans 14 amino acids. CDR3 nucleotides: TGTGCCAGCAGCTTGAACCCGGGACAGGTTAAGCAGTTCCTC. It encodes CASSLNPGQVKQFL.

In its sample, this clonotype was seen many times. The CDR3 protein is CASSSYRDGQDTQYF. In DNA, the CDR3 is TGTGCCAGCAGCAGTTACCGGGACGGGCAAGATACGCAGTATTTT. This chain joins TRBV6-5 and TRBJ2-3; D tentatively fits TRBD1 or TRBD2 (5 bases each). The length of the CDR3 is 15 residues. Germline V gene sequence: CDR1 MNHEY, CDR2 SVGAGI. V lost 6 bases, J lost 5 bases, and 18 bases lay in between.

This chain links TRBV7-9 with TRBJ2-7; D is unresolved. Trimming pared 4 bases from V and 0 bases from J, leaving 4 bases between. Germline CDR1 and CDR2: SEHNR and FQNEAQ (reference sequence). The CDR3 runs 12 residues. This chain's CDR3 is CASSSYSYEQYF. The CDR3 coding sequence is TGTGCCAGCAGCTCTTACTCCTACGAGCAGTACTTC.

For this clonotype: A junction boundary mismatches the germline segment, possibly from a read error. The genes are TRBV10-2 and TRBJ2-4, with D maybe TRBD2 (6 bases). Germline V CDR1 and CDR2: WSHSY, SAAADI. The CDR3 totals 16 residues. This CDR3 is CASSELPALANNIQYF. The CDR3 nucleotides read TGCGCCAGCAGTGAACTCCCGGCACTAGCCAATAACATTCAGTACTTC.

This chain uses TRBV4-1 with TRBJ2-2; TRBD1 aligns across 7 bases. CDR3 size: 15 residues. The ends lost 4 bases at V and 5 bases at J; junction bases unmatched: 7. Germline CDR1 and CDR2: MGHRA and YSYEKL. The DNA for the CDR3 is TGCGCCAGCAGCCCAGGACAGGCGAGTACCGGGGAGCTGTTTTTT. Its protein product is CASSPGQASTGELFF.

Comments on this clonotype: A read error may be the cause here, since a much bigger clone is one base away. The chain has TRBV19 and TRBJ2-1, with D perhaps TRBD1 or TRBD2 (5 bases each). V was clipped by 6 bases and J by 15 bases, with 18 bases between them. Germline lookup yields CDR1 LNHDA and CDR2 SQIVND (reference sequence). CDR3 size: 12 residues. This CDR3 is CASSGAALWRFF. The CDR3 region has the DNA TGTGCCAGTAGCGGGGCGGCGTTGTGGCGGTTCTTC.